These 25 T cell receptor beta chains originate from one sample sequenced in a study of T-cell memory formation after mild COVID-19. Each CDR3 protein is one row after TCRdb ran MiXCR on the 5' RACE reads. This table has 200,000 to 300,000 distinct CDR3 sequences, approximately 15% appearing once. The sequenced sample consisted of PBMCs or a T cell subset sorted from them (not recorded which). The receptors here all came from a man younger than 35 who had mild COVID-19 (a few samples of this study predate the infection). Cell type and time point are not known.

This clonotype was found many times. This chain joins TRBV6-5 and TRBJ2-2; D remains unclear. Trimming left V 2 bases short and J 4 bases short, with 5 bases between. Germline CDR1 and CDR2: MNHEY and SVGAGI. The CDR3 consists of 13 residues. The CDR3: CASSYGTTGELFF. CDR3 DNA: TGTGCCAGCAGTTACGGAACCACCGGGGAGCTGTTTTTT.

This clonotype turned up a few times. This chain joins TRBV7-3 and TRBJ2-7, with D possibly TRBD2 on 5 matching bases. There are 13 residues in the CDR3. Germline loops: CDR1 SGHTA, CDR2 FQGTGA. V shed 2 bases and J shed 6 bases, with 11 bases lying between them. CDR3 amino acids: CASSLQQSGEQYV. CDR3 nucleotides: TGTGCCAGCAGCTTACAGCAGAGCGGCGAGCAGTACGTC.

This clonotype was counted only a few times. The rearrangement joins TRBV29-1 to TRBJ1-2, with D perhaps matching TRBD1 (5 bases). CDR1 SQVTM and CDR2 ANQGSEA come from the germline V gene. V was shortened by 6 bases and J by 5 bases, with 22 bases between the two germline ends. The CDR3 loop spans 15 amino acids. The CDR3 protein is CSVPNPGHGLYGYTF. DNA for the CDR3: TGCAGCGTCCCAAACCCCGGACACGGACTTTATGGCTACACCTTC.

The chain links TRBV21-1 to TRBJ1-2. TRBV21-1 is a pseudogene segment. This CDR3 comprises 16 residues. The CDR3 DNA sequence: TGTGCCAGCAGCCCTTTGCCAGGAAGGCCGCTGTTTGGCTACACCTTC. Its protein is CASSPLPGRPLFGYTF.

CDR3: CASSNGGSSYNEQFF. The CDR3 nucleotides read TGTGCCAGCAGCAATGGGGGGAGCTCCTACAATGAGCAGTTCTTC. The chain couples TRBV7-3 to TRBJ2-1; tentative D call: TRBD2 (6 bases). Germline values: CDR1 SGHTA, CDR2 FQGTGA. The CDR3 runs 15 residues. Trimming shortened V by 5 bases and J by 0 bases, and 11 bases separated the two germline ends.

This clonotype was detected a few times. The chain links TRBV7-9 to TRBJ1-2, with no clear D. The CDR3 has 11 residues. Germline loops: CDR1 SEHNR, CDR2 FQNEAQ (reference sequence). Trimming stripped 5 bases from V and 5 bases from J, with 6 bases between. The CDR3 DNA follows: TGTGCCAGCAGCCGGGCGTATGGCTACACCTTC. Protein: CASSRAYGYTF. Using reference TRBV7-9 and TRBJ1-2 for the parts outside the CDR3, the full variable domain is DTGVSQNPRHKITKRGQNVTFRCDPISEHNRLYWYRQTLGQGPEFLTYFQNEAQLEKSRLLSDRFSAERPKGSFSTLEIQRTEQGDSAMYLCASSRAYGYTFGSGTRLTVV.

There are many counts of this clonotype. The chain uses TRBV12-3 or TRBV12-4 and TRBJ1-2; D perhaps matches TRBD1 (5 bases). There are 11 residues in the CDR3. The V end was cut by 8 bases, the J end by 2 bases, with 6 bases between. In DNA form, the CDR3 reads TGTGCCAGCGGACAAAACTATGGCTACACCTTC. Protein sequence: CASGQNYGYTF.

V and J are TRBV6-5 and TRBJ2-6; D ambiguous. The CDR3 covers 14 residues. The V end was cut by 8 bases, the J end by 2 bases, with 10 bases between. The V gene's germline CDR1 is MNHEY and CDR2 SVGAGI. In nucleotides, the CDR3 is TGTGCCAGCGAGCGTCAAACTGGGGCCAACGTCCTGACTTTC. Encoded protein: CASERQTGANVLTF.

The rearrangement uses TRBV12-3 or TRBV12-4 and TRBJ2-1; D uncertain. This CDR3 is built from 13 residues. The ends were cut back, 3 bases at V and 4 bases at J, with 7 bases in the middle. The CDR3 DNA reads TGTGCCAGCAGTTTGTCAGATTACAATGAGCAGTTCTTC. This sequence encodes CASSLSDYNEQFF.

The genes are TRBV28 and TRBJ1-5; D remains unclear. Germline CDR1 reads MDHEN; CDR2 reads SYDVKM. Trimming removed 3 bases from V and 5 bases from J, with 2 bases in between. The CDR3 spans 11 residues. The CDR3 sequence: CASSLHQPQHF. The CDR3, as DNA: TGTGCCAGCAGTTTGCATCAGCCCCAGCATTTT.

This clonotype has at least ten counts. This chain uses TRBV5-1 with TRBJ1-4; D is possibly TRBD1 (5 bases). V gave up 3 bases and J gave up 8 bases, with 17 bases separating them. The CDR3 runs to 15 residues. The germline V gene has CDR1 SGHRS and CDR2 YFSETQ. CDR3 DNA: TGCGCCAGCAGCTACTTGGGGGTGTCGCGGGAAAAACTGTTTTTT. Translated: CASSYLGVSREKLFF. The full variable domain, in which reference TRBV5-1 and TRBJ1-4 provide the parts outside the CDR3, is KAGVTQTPRYLIKTRGQQVTLSCSPISGHRSVSWYQQTPGQGLQFLFEYFSETQRNKGNFPGRFSGRQFSNSRSEMNVSTLELGDSALYLCASSYLGVSREKLFFGSGTQLSVL.

There are a few counts of this clonotype. The CDR3 reads CASSSTAFNSPLHF. The CDR3 DNA reads TGTGCCAGCAGTTCGACAGCTTTCAACTCACCCCTCCACTTT. The chain recombines TRBV6-2 or TRBV6-3 with TRBJ1-6; D may be TRBD1 (5 bases). The CDR3 runs to 14 residues. V lost 4 bases and J lost 10, with 14 bases in between. In germline, CDR1 is MNHEY, CDR2 SVGEGT.

This chain uses TRBV5-1 with TRBJ2-7; 7 positions agree with TRBD1. The CDR3 loop spans 14 amino acids. Germline lookup yields CDR1 SGHRS and CDR2 YFSETQ. Trimming took 1 base from V and 6 from J; bases not matched to a gene: 7. CDR3 nucleotide sequence: TGCGCCAGCAGCTTGACAGGGGAAAGAGGCGAGCAGTACGTC. It codes for CASSLTGERGEQYV.

This clonotype turned up a few times. The J gene is TRBJ2-7, the V gene TRBV6-5; 7 positions agree with TRBD1. CDR3 length: 13 amino acids. Trimming removed 5 bases from V and 3 bases from J; junction bases left unmatched: 4. The germline CDR1 and CDR2 sequences are MNHEY and SVGAGI. The CDR3 bases are TGTGCCAGCAGTGCAAGACAGGGCTACGAGCAGTACGTC. Its translation: CASSARQGYEQYV.

V is TRBV10-3 and J is TRBJ1-2; the match to TRBD1 covers 7 bases. The V gene's germline CDR1 is ENHRY and CDR2 SYGVKD. With V trimmed by 4 bases and J by 8 bases, 13 bases remained unmatched. The length of the CDR3 is 15 residues. CDR3 loop: CAISGQGGQTRGYTF. The CDR3, as DNA: TGTGCCATCAGTGGACAAGGGGGACAGACGAGGGGCTACACCTTC.

This sequence joins TRBV11-2 and TRBJ2-1, with 8 bases that match TRBD1. Per the germline V gene, CDR1 is SGHAT and CDR2 is FQNNGV. Losses at the gene ends were 5 bases for V and 7 bases for J; bases not matched to a gene: 4. The CDR3 is 13 amino acids. The CDR3 DNA follows: TGTGCCAGCAGCACCGACAGGGGAAATGAGCAGTTCTTC. It encodes CASSTDRGNEQFF. Combining the CDR3 with reference TRBV11-2 and TRBJ2-1 gives the whole variable domain EAGVAQSPRYKIIEKRQSVAFWCNPISGHATLYWYQQILGQGPKLLIQFQNNGVVDDSQLPKDRFSAERLKGVDSTLKIQPAKLEDSAVYLCASSTDRGNEQFFGPGTRLTVL.

The table lists this clonotype with a few counts. The chain carries TRBV27 and TRBJ1-1; D unclear. Germline loops: CDR1 MNHEY, CDR2 SMNVEV (reference sequence). The V gene lost 1 base and the J gene lost 5 bases, with 8 bases spanning the gap. This CDR3 contains 13 residues. Written as DNA, the CDR3 is TGTGCCAGCAGTTTATGGGGTTGGACTGAAGCTTTCTTT. This translates into CASSLWGWTEAFF.

This clonotype turned up a few times. The V call is TRBV30, the J call TRBJ2-7, with a weak D call TRBD2 (6 bases). V lost 2 bases to trimming and J lost 1 base, with 9 bases between them. The CDR3 sequence is 13 residues long. From germline, CDR1 is GTSNPN and CDR2 SVGIG (reference sequence). The CDR3 DNA follows: TGTGCCTGGAGTCGGGGGTTATCCTACGAGCAGTACTTC. This codes for CAWSRGLSYEQYF.

The chain carries TRBV7-9 and TRBJ1-2; D possibly corresponds to TRBD1 (5 bases). Germline CDR1 SEHNR, CDR2 FQNEAQ (reference sequence). V lost 3 bases to trimming and J lost 5 bases, with 19 bases between them. This CDR3 is built from 16 residues. Written as DNA, the CDR3 is TGTGCCAGCAGCTTGGAGTGGCTAGGGGCCGGATATGGCTACACCTTC. Its protein product is CASSLEWLGAGYGYTF.

V usage is TRBV4-2 and J usage is TRBJ2-2, with 14 bases matching TRBD2. CDR1 is LGHNA, CDR2 YNFKEQ, per germline. This CDR3 contains 15 residues. The V segment lost 6 bases and the J segment 6 bases; nucleotides outside the gene matches: 3. In DNA, the CDR3 is TGTGCCAGCAGGAAGACTAGCGGGGGGGCCGGGGAGCTGTTTTTT. Translating gives CASRKTSGGAGELFF.

This clonotype was seen a handful of times. This sequence joins TRBV7-8 and TRBJ1-2; 8 bases line up with TRBD1. The J segment lost 6 bases and the V segment lost 4 bases, leaving 13 bases of the junction unmatched. The CDR3 loop spans 16 amino acids. CDR1 is SGHVS and CDR2 is FQNEAQ in the germline V gene. The CDR3 sequence: CASSSPPDRAGDGYTF. In DNA form, the CDR3 reads TGTGCCAGCAGCTCGCCACCGGACAGGGCGGGCGATGGCTACACCTTC.

The chain has TRBV9 and TRBJ1-1; a weak D match, TRBD1 (6 bases). Germline V lookup: CDR1 SGDLS, CDR2 YYNGEE. Trimming removed 4 bases at V and 0 bases at J, with 10 bases between. CDR3 length: 14 residues. The CDR3 DNA is TGTGCCAGCAGCCCAGGGGTCATGAACACTGAAGCTTTCTTT. Translation gives CASSPGVMNTEAFF.

This clonotype was seen only a few times. The V call is TRBV5-1, the J call TRBJ2-5; no clear D gene. With 2 bases removed from V and 4 bases from J, the gap between germline ends came to 15 bases. The CDR3 has 15 residues. The germline V gene encodes CDR1 SGHRS and CDR2 YFSETQ. The CDR3, as DNA: TGCGCCAGCAGCTTTCGTCAGTCGGCGATAGAGACCCAGTACTTC. Protein: CASSFRQSAIETQYF.

The chain carries TRBV7-2 and TRBJ1-1, with 8 bases matching TRBD1. Germline-derived CDR1 and CDR2 are SGHTA and FQGNSA. This CDR3 region has 16 residues. J gave up 4 bases and V 5 bases, and 12 bases lay outside the gene matches. CDR3 DNA: TGTGCCAGCAGCGAAAACAGGGGGTTGTATAGCACTGAAGCTTTCTTT. Protein: CASSENRGLYSTEAFF.

This sequence joins TRBV27 and TRBJ2-5, with D possibly TRBD2 on 6 matching bases. Germline V gene sequence: CDR1 MNHEY, CDR2 SMNVEV (reference sequence). This CDR3 spans 15 amino acids. Trimming pared 2 bases from V and 5 bases from J, leaving 15 bases between. CDR3 in DNA: TGTGCCAGCAGTTTAACGGAGGGGAGTCGGGAGACCCAGTACTTC. This translates into CASSLTEGSRETQYF.